Following are 16 T cell receptor beta chains from one sample sequenced in a study of T cell repertoires in cytomegalovirus infection. Each CDR3 protein gets one entry after TCRdb re-called the reads with MiXCR. Counted here are some 180,000 distinct CDR3 sequences, about a sixth occurring once; the ten biggest clones make up approximately 25%. The sequenced sample was CD8+ T cells from PBMCs. The receptors originated from a human donor in good health (CMV status not recorded). Some clones in this sample may be carry-over from other donors' samples.

The chain carries TRBV7-8 and TRBJ1-5; TRBD1 is a possible D gene (5 bases). The V and J ends lost 5 bases and 0 bases respectively, with 11 bases between them. CDR3 size: 15 residues. Germline-derived CDR1 and CDR2 are SGHVS and FQNEAQ. Written as DNA, the CDR3 is TGTGCCAGCAGCCCTTGGGGGAATAGCAATCAGCCCCAGCATTTT. Protein product: CASSPWGNSNQPQHF.

This chain uses TRBV11-2 with TRBJ1-2, with a possible D match to TRBD1 (5 bases). The CDR3 spans 14 residues. Trimming shortened V by 5 bases and J by 3 bases, and 13 bases separated the two germline ends. Germline V gene sequence: CDR1 SGHAT, CDR2 FQNNGV. CDR3 in DNA: TGTGCCAGCAGCCCCGGGACGGGATACTATGGCTACACCTTC. Amino acid sequence: CASSPGTGYYGYTF.

The chain has TRBV7-8 and TRBJ1-5; D gene ambiguous. The V end was cut by 5 bases, the J end by 7 bases, with 9 bases between. CDR1 is SGHVS and CDR2 is FQNEAQ in the germline V gene. This CDR3 comprises 12 residues. The CDR3 DNA follows: TGTGCCAGCAGCCCGACGACCCAGCCCCAGCATTTT. Translation gives CASSPTTQPQHF.

The J gene is TRBJ1-2, the V gene TRBV2; 8 bases fit TRBD1. This CDR3 has 13 residues. Germline assignment: CDR1 SNHLY and CDR2 FYNNEI. V was clipped by 6 bases and J by 8 bases; unmatched bases: 8. The CDR3 bases are TGTGCCAGCAGCGCCACGACAGGGGCGGGCTACACCTTC. Amino acids: CASSATTGAGYTF.

There are many counts of this clonotype. The chain joins TRBV6-2 or TRBV6-3 to TRBJ2-1; a weak D match, TRBD2 (6 bases). Germline V gene lookup returns CDR1 MNHEY and CDR2 SVGEGT. The CDR3 is made up of 14 amino acids. V was trimmed by 4 bases and J by 3 bases, leaving 10 bases between them. CDR3 sequence: CASSLVADYNEQFF. DNA of the CDR3: TGTGCCAGCAGTTTGGTAGCGGACTACAATGAGCAGTTCTTC.

The rearrangement joins TRBV9 to TRBJ2-3; D possibly corresponds to TRBD2 (6 bases). Deletions cut 6 bases from V and 1 base from J, with 12 bases between. Germline CDR1 and CDR2: SGDLS and YYNGEE. CDR3 length: 14 residues. The CDR3 protein is CASTLGGGTDTQYF. As DNA, the CDR3 is TGTGCCAGCACCTTGGGCGGGGGCACAGATACGCAGTATTTT.

A few counts support this clonotype. This sequence joins TRBV7-6 and TRBJ2-5; D is ambiguous. V lost 6 bases and J lost 5, with 13 bases in between. CDR1 is SGHVS and CDR2 is FNYEAQ in the germline V gene. The CDR3 is 13 amino acids. The CDR3 is CASSLRSRETQYF. The CDR3 nucleotides read TGTGCCAGCAGTCTTAGGAGTCGGGAGACCCAGTACTTC.

The V and J genes are TRBV7-9 and TRBJ2-5; 10 bases are a match to TRBD1. Germline V gene data show CDR1 as SEHNR and CDR2 as FQNEAQ (reference sequence). J lost 4 bases, V lost 5 bases, and 10 bases had no gene match. The CDR3 is 16 residues long. The CDR3 spells CASSPPDRGVPETQYF. In nucleotides, the CDR3 is TGTGCCAGCAGCCCTCCGGACAGGGGGGTCCCAGAGACCCAGTACTTC.

V and J are TRBV7-2 and TRBJ2-3; 7 bases align to TRBD2. V was pared by 5 bases and J by 2 bases, with 10 bases of the junction left unmatched. This CDR3 is built from 16 residues. Germline assignment: CDR1 SGHTA and CDR2 FQGNSA. This CDR3 is CASSRRRGNLTDTQYF. The CDR3 region has the DNA TGTGCCAGCAGCAGGCGGCGGGGGAACCTCACAGATACGCAGTATTTT.

V gene TRBV28 combines with J gene TRBJ2-7, with a weak D call TRBD1 (5 bases). Germline V gene lookup returns CDR1 MDHEN and CDR2 SYDVKM. V gave up 4 bases and J gave up 1 base, with 20 bases separating them. The CDR3 has 17 residues. Here the CDR3 DNA reads TGTGCCAGCAGTTCTCGATATCTGGCAGGGTCTTCCTACGAGCAGTACTTC. As protein: CASSSRYLAGSSYEQYF.

This clonotype turned up a few times. The chain joins TRBV11-2 to TRBJ2-2; weak D call: TRBD1 (6 bases). With 5 bases removed from V and 0 bases from J, the gap between germline ends came to 10 bases. CDR3 length: 15 residues. Germline loops: CDR1 SGHAT, CDR2 FQNNGV. In DNA, the CDR3 is TGTGCCAGCAGCCTAAGGACAGCGAACACCGGGGAGCTGTTTTTT. The encoded protein is CASSLRTANTGELFF.

The CDR3 loop reads CASSQKGGNEQFF. The CDR3 nucleotides are TGTGCCAGCAGCCAGAAGGGGGGCAATGAGCAGTTCTTC. The rearrangement uses TRBV14 and TRBJ2-1, with D tentatively TRBD1 or TRBD2 (6 bases each). CDR1 is SGHDN, CDR2 FVKESK, per germline. The CDR3 has 13 residues. The V and J ends lost 3 bases and 6 bases respectively, with 9 bases between them.

This chain connects TRBV5-4 to TRBJ2-1, with 9 bases lining up with TRBD1. The CDR3 contains 15 residues. CDR1 and CDR2 from the germline V gene are SGHNT and YYREEE (reference sequence). Germline trimming cut 4 bases from V and 2 bases from J; bases unmatched to any gene: 4. CDR3: CASSTTGGAYNEQFF. In nucleotides, the CDR3 is TGTGCCAGCAGCACCACAGGGGGCGCCTACAATGAGCAGTTCTTC.

This chain uses TRBV28 with TRBJ1-5; D call uncertain. CDR1 and CDR2 (germline): MDHEN, SYDVKM. V shed 4 bases and J shed 8 bases, with 18 bases lying between them. The CDR3 sequence is 15 residues long. CDR3 nucleotide sequence: TGTGCCAGCAGTTCCCGTGCGGGTTTGTTTGAGCCCCAGCATTTT. Amino acid sequence: CASSSRAGLFEPQHF.

A few counts support this clonotype. The CDR3 carries no conserved terminal phenylalanine or tryptophan, so it likely arises from a read error. The chain has TRBV12-3 or TRBV12-4 and TRBJ1-1; TRBD1 might be the D (5 bases). Trimming took off 5 bases at V and 1 base at J, with 11 bases between the two ends. The CDR3 length is 14 residues. The CDR3 reads CASSPPGGNTEAFL. The CDR3 bases are TGTGCCAGCAGTCCCCCCGGGGGGAACACTGAAGCTTTCTTA.

This clonotype was picked up a small number of times. The rearrangement links TRBV12-3 or TRBV12-4 to TRBJ2-1; D call uncertain. The CDR3 sequence is 11 residues long. Between the trimmed V and J ends, which lost 6 bases and 7 bases, there was a span of 7 bases. The CDR3 DNA reads as TGTGCCAGCAGGCAGGATAATGAGCAGTTCTTC. As protein: CASRQDNEQFF.